The present TCR beta chain was sequenced within a study of sequential checkpoint blockade in melanoma. Study at large: After both sequences, patients received maintenance nivolumab.

This CDR3 comprises 16 residues. The ends were cut back, 0 bases at V and 0 bases at J, with 8 bases in the middle. Germline loops: CDR1 SEHNR, CDR2 FQNEAQ (reference sequence). The repertoire was sequenced with immunoSEQ multiplex PCR; TCRdb's copy has only in-frame clones and lacks some. The sample carries around 9,600 clones, about 57% recorded once. Described treatment: randomized to nivolumab then ipilimumab (arm A) or the reverse (arm B). Live CD3+CD8+ CD19− CD56− cells were sorted from PBMCs. The TCR sequence derives from a human donor with melanoma. This chain links TRBV7-9 with TRBJ2-2; D call uncertain. This specimen consisted of CD8+ T cells sorted from blood (inferred from file names), obtained from a patient given nivolumab and ipilimumab in sequence. The CDR3 sequence: CASSLALRANTGELFF. The CDR3 DNA reads TGTGCCAGCAGCTTAGCCTTGCGAGCGAACACCGGGGAGCTGTTTTTT.